Following are 2 T cell receptor beta chains from one sample sequenced in a study of cytomegalovirus exposure and HLA in healthy donors. The PCR employed 60 Vbeta primers together with 13 Jbeta primers. Clones were read by immunoSEQ multiplex PCR, and TCRdb kept only the in-frame ones, dropping some. The table includes some 150,000 clones, about 65% detected once. Sequencing was carried out using PBMCs. These receptors originate from a woman in her 30s in good health and CMV-seronegative.

This chain connects TRBV6-1 to TRBJ2-1; D call uncertain. This CDR3 comprises 13 residues. Germline V lookup: CDR1 MNHNS, CDR2 SASEGT. V lost 2 bases to trimming and J lost 5 bases, with 7 bases between them. CDR3 in amino acids: CASSESLDNEQFF. As DNA, the CDR3 is TGTGCCAGCAGTGAAAGCTTGGACAATGAGCAGTTCTTC.

CDR3 sequence: CASSVMTGMDTEAFF. In DNA, the CDR3 is TGTGCCAGCAGCGTTATGACAGGGATGGACACTGAAGCTTTCTTT. The chain couples TRBV7-9 to TRBJ1-1; 7 bases fit TRBD1. The germline CDR1 and CDR2 sequences are SEHNR and FQNEAQ (reference sequence). J was trimmed by 3 bases and V by 5 bases; bases with no gene match: 9. The CDR3 length is 15 residues.